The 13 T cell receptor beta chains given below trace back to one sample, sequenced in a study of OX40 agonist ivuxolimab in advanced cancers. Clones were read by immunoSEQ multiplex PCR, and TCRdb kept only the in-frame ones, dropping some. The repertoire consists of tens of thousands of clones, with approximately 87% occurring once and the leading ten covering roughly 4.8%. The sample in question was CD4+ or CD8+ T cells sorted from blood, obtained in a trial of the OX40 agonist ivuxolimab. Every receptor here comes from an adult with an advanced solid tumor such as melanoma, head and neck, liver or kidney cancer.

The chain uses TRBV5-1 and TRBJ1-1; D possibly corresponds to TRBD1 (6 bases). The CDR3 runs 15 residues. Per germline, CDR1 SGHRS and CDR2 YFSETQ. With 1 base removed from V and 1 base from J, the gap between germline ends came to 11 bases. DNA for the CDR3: TGCGCCAGCAGCTTGTACGGGGGGCCGAACACTGAAGCTTTCTTT. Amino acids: CASSLYGGPNTEAFF.

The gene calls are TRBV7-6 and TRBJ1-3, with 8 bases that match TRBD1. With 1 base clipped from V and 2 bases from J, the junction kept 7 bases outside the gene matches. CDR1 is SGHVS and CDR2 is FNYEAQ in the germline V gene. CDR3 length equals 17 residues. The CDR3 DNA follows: TGTGCCAGCAGCTTAGTAGGGGGACAGGAGGCTGGAAACACCATATATTTT. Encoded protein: CASSLVGGQEAGNTIYF.

CDR3 residues: CASSLEGQVPYEQYF. DNA for the CDR3: TGTGCCAGCAGCTTAGAAGGACAGGTGCCCTACGAGCAGTACTTC. The chain joins TRBV11-3 to TRBJ2-7, with 7 nucleotides matching TRBD1. Germline values: CDR1 SGHNT, CDR2 YENEEA. Trimming cost V 0 bases and J 2 bases; bases outside gene matches: 4. The CDR3 length is 15 residues.

The CDR3 is CASSRGRAGRDIQYF. CDR3 sequence (DNA): TGTGCCAGCAGCCGGGGGAGGGCCGGTCGAGACATTCAGTACTTC. The rearrangement links TRBV4-2 to TRBJ2-4; 7 bases are shared with TRBD2. The CDR3 is 15 residues long. Germline V gene sequence: CDR1 LGHNA, CDR2 YNFKEQ. The ends lost 4 bases at V and 8 bases at J; junction bases unmatched: 11.

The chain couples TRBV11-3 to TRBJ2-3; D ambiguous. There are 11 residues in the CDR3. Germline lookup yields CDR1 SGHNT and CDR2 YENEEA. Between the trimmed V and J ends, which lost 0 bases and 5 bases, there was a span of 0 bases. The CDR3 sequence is CASSLEDTQYF. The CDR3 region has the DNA TGTGCCAGCAGCTTAGAAGATACGCAGTATTTT.

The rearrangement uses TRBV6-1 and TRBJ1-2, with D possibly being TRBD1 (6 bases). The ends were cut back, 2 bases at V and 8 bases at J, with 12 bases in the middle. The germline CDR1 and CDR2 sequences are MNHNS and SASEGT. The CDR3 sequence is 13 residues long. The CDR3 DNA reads TGTGCCAGCAGTGAACAGGGGATTTACGGCTACACCTTC. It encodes CASSEQGIYGYTF.

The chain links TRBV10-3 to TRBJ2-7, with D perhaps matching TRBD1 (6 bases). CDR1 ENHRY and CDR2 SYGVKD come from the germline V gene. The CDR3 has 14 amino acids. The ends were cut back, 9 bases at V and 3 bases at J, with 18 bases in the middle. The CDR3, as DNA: TGTGCCATGTCGGACAGTGGCAAGTTCTACGAGCAGTACTTC. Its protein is CAMSDSGKFYEQYF.

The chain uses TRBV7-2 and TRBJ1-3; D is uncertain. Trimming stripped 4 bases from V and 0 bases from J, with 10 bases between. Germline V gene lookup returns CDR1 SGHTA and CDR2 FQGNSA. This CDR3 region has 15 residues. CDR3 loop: CASSSYGTSGNTIYF. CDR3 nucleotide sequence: TGTGCCAGCAGCTCCTACGGTACCTCTGGAAACACCATATATTTT. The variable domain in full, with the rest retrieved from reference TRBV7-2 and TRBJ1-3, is GAGVSQSPSNKVTEKGKDVELRCDPISGHTALYWYRQSLGQGLEFLIYFQGNSAPDKSGLPSDRFSAERTGGSVSTLTIQRTQQEDSAVYLCASSSYGTSGNTIYFGEGSWLTVV.

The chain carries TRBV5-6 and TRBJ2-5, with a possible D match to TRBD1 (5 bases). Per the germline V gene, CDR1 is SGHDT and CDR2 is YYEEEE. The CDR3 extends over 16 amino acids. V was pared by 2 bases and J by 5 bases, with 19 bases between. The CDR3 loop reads CASSFDGARAGETQYF. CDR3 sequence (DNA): TGTGCCAGCAGCTTTGATGGAGCCAGGGCCGGCGAGACCCAGTACTTC. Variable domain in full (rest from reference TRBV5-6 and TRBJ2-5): DAGVTQSPTHLIKTRGQQVTLRCSPKSGHDTVSWYQQALGQGPQFIFQYYEEEERQRGNFPDRFSGHQFPNYSSELNVNALLLGDSALYLCASSFDGARAGETQYFGPGTRLLVL.

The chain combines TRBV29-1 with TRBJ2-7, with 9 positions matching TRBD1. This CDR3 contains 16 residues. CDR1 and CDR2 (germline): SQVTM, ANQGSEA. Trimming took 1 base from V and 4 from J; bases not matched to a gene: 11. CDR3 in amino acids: CSVEVTGTGKGYEQYF. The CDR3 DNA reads TGCAGCGTTGAAGTCACCGGGACAGGGAAAGGGTACGAGCAGTACTTC.

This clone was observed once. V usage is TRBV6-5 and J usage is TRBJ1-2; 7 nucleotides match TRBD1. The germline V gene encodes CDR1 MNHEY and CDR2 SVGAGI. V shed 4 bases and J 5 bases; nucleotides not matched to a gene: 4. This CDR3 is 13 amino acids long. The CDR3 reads CASSSDRVYGYTF. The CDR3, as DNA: TGTGCCAGCAGTTCAGACAGGGTGTATGGCTACACCTTC.

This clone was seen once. The CDR3 sequence is CAIRERTDTQYF. The CDR3 DNA reads TGTGCCATCAGAGAGCGTACAGATACGCAGTATTTT. This chain links TRBV10-3 with TRBJ2-3; D call uncertain. The CDR3 spans 12 residues. In germline, CDR1 is ENHRY, CDR2 SYGVKD. V dropped 6 bases and J dropped 3 bases, with 7 bases sitting between them.

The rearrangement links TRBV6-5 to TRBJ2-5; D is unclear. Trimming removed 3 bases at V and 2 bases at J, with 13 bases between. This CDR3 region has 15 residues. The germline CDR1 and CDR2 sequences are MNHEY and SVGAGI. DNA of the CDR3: TGTGCCAGCAGTTATGGGAATAGGCCTCAAGAGACCCAGTACTTC. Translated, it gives CASSYGNRPQETQYF.